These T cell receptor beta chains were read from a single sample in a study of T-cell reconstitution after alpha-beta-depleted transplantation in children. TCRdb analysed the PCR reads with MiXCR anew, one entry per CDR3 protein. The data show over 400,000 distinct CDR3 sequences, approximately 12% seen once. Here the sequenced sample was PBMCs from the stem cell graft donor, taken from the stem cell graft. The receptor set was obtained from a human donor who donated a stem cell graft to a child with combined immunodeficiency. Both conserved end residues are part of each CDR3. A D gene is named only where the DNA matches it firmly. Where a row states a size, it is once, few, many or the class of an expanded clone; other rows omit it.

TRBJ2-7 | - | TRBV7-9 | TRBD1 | TGTGCCAGCAGCTTACGAACCGGGACAGATGGCTACGAGCAGTACTTC | CASSLRTGTDGYEQYF
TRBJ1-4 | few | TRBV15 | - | TGTGCCACCAGCCGCGACTGGACTAATGAAAAACTGTTTTTT | CATSRDWTNEKLFF
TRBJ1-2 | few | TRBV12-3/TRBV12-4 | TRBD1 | TGTGCCAGCACCGCGGACAGGACCTCCTATGGCTACACCTTC | CASTADRTSYGYTF
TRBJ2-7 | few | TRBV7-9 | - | TGTGCCAGCAGCTTAGGGGCGGGACTCTCCTACGAGCAGTACTTC | CASSLGAGLSYEQYF
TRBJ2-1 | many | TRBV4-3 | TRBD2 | TGCGCCAGCAGCCAAGACCCTAGCGGGAGCTTGGTCGACAATGAGCAGTTCTTC | CASSQDPSGSLVDNEQFF
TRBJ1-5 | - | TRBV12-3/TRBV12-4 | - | TGTGCCAGCGGGGGGAGAGGGGCCTATAGCAATCAGCCCCAGCATTTT | CASGGRGAYSNQPQHF
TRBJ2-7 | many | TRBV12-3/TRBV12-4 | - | TGTGCCAGCAGTTTAGGGGTTGTCCACGAGCAGTACTTC | CASSLGVVHEQYF
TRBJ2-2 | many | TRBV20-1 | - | TGCAGTGCTAGATCACCCTTAGGGGGGACCGGGGAGCTGTTTTTT | CSARSPLGGTGELFF
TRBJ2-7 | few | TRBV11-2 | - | TGTGCCAGCAGCTTAAGTGTCAGGGACTACGAGCAGTACTTC | CASSLSVRDYEQYF
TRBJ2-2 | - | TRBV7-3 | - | TGTGCCAGCAGCTCCTCTACGAGCAACACCGGGGAGCTGTTTTTT | CASSSSTSNTGELFF
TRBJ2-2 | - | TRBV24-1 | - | TGTGCCACCAGTGATTGGGGGCGTCGGACCGGGGAGCTGTTTTTT | CATSDWGRRTGELFF
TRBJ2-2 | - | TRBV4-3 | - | TGCGCCAGCAGCCACCAGGGGGGGACCGGGGAGCTGTTTTTT | CASSHQGGTGELFF
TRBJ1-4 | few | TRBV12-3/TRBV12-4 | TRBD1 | TGTGCCAGCACCAGGGGGAATGAAAAACTGTTTTTT | CASTRGNEKLFF
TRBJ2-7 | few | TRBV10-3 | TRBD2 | TGTGCCATCAGGCAAAGCGGGAGGGTCTACGAGCAGTACTTC | CAIRQSGRVYEQYF
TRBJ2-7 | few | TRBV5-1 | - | TGCGCCAGCAGCTTAGAGGACAGTCGTGGCTACGAGCAGTACTTC | CASSLEDSRGYEQYF
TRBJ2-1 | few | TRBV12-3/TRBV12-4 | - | TGTGCCAGCAGTCCCCTTAGGGAGCAGTTCTTC | CASSPLREQFF
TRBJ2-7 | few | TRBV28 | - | TGTGCCAGCAGTACCTCCGGGTTTTCCTACGAGCAGTACTTC | CASSTSGFSYEQYF
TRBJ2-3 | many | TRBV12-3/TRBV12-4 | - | TGTGCCAGCAGTTTGACACCAGAAGATACGCAGTATTTT | CASSLTPEDTQYF
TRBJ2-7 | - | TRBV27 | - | TGTGCCAGCAGTTTATCGAAGGGCTACGAGCAGTACTTC | CASSLSKGYEQYF
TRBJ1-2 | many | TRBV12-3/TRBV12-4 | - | TGTGCCAGCAGCCCAACGACCGAGTGGTCTGGCTACACCTTC | CASSPTTEWSGYTF